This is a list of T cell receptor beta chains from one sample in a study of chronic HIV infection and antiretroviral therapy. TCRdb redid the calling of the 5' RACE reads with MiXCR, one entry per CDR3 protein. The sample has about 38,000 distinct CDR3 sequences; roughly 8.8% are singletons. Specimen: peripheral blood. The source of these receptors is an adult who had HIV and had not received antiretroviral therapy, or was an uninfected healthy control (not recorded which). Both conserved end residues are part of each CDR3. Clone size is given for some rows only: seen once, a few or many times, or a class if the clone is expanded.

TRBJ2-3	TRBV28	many	CASSAIGTSTDTQYF
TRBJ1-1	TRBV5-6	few	CASNFLNTEAFF
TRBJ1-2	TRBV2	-	CASSDGTVYGYTF
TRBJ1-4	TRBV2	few	CASRGDSTSEKLFF
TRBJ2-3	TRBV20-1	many	CSAEQRGTDTQYF
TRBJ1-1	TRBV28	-	CASSPARANTETFF
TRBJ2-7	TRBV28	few	CASSFETGAFEQYF
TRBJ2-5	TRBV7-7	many	CASSSDLQTQYF
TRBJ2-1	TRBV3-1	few	CASSQVNAGGDNEQFF
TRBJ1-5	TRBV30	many	CAWATGKYSNQPQHF
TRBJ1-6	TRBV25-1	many	CASIGTGANSPLHF
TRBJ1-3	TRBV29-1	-	CSVVTGLGSGNTIYF